Shown below are 27 T cell receptor beta chains from a single sample sequenced in a study of CD8+ T cells in alopecia areata. RNA extraction and reverse transcription yielded cDNA as sequencing template. Only in-frame clones appear in the TCRdb table, and some are missing; sequencing was by immunoSEQ multiplex PCR. The data hold approximately 100,000 clones, with approximately 63% observed a single time. Regarding treatment: oral pan-JAK inhibitor, 5-10 mg twice daily. The sequenced sample was CD8+ T cells sorted from blood, obtained at week 56, from a patient treated with tofacitinib. Source of these receptors: a human donor with alopecia areata.

The CDR3 spells CASSVTRVENSGANVLTF. The CDR3 DNA reads TGTGCCAGCAGCGTCACCAGGGTGGAGAACTCTGGGGCCAACGTCCTGACTTTC. The V and J genes are TRBV9 and TRBJ2-6, with a possible D match to TRBD1 (5 bases). In germline, CDR1 is SGDLS, CDR2 YYNGEE. V was shortened by 2 bases and J by 0 bases, with 15 bases between the two germline ends. This CDR3 spans 18 amino acids.

The chain links TRBV30 to TRBJ2-4; 9 bases are a match to TRBD1. This CDR3 has 18 amino acids. Germline CDR1 and CDR2: GTSNPN and SVGIG (reference sequence). Germline trimming cut 0 bases from V and 0 bases from J; bases unmatched to any gene: 9. CDR3 sequence: CAWSVATGGAGAKNIQYF. DNA for the CDR3: TGTGCCTGGAGTGTCGCTACAGGGGGCGCGGGAGCCAAAAACATTCAGTACTTC.

J is TRBJ2-7 and V is TRBV7-9; D remains ambiguous. Per germline, CDR1 SEHNR and CDR2 FQNEAQ (reference sequence). The CDR3 length is 11 residues. V was cut by 2 bases and J by 6 bases, with 5 bases left in between. The CDR3: CASSLRAEQYF. CDR3 coding DNA: TGTGCCAGCAGCTTAAGGGCCGAGCAGTACTTC.

This clone was counted a few times. This chain links TRBV7-3 with TRBJ1-6; D is unclear. Germline loops: CDR1 SGHTA, CDR2 FQGTGA. V gave up 5 bases and J gave up 8 bases, with 13 bases separating them. CDR3 size: 14 residues. CDR3 protein: CASSDSGIDSPLHF. In nucleotides, the CDR3 is TGTGCCAGCAGCGATTCGGGGATCGATTCACCCCTCCACTTT. Full variable domain (outside the CDR3, taken from reference TRBV7-3 and TRBJ1-6): GAGVSQTPSNKVTEKGKYVELRCDPISGHTALYWYRQSLGQGPEFLIYFQGTGAADDSGLPNDRFFAVRPEGSVSTLKIQRTERGDSAVYLCASSDSGIDSPLHFGNGTRLTVT.

The chain carries TRBV14 and TRBJ1-2, with D perhaps matching TRBD1 (6 bases). The CDR3 is made up of 13 amino acids. The germline V and J ends were trimmed by 4 bases and 6 bases, with 12 bases remaining between them. Germline V gene lookup returns CDR1 SGHDN and CDR2 FVKESK. CDR3 sequence: CASSPLAGDGYTF. CDR3 coding DNA: TGTGCCAGCAGCCCCTTGGCAGGGGATGGCTACACCTTC.

V usage is TRBV19 and J usage is TRBJ2-1; no clear D. Germline V lookup: CDR1 LNHDA, CDR2 SQIVND (reference sequence). There are 11 residues in the CDR3. Between the trimmed V and J ends, which lost 5 bases and 8 bases, there was a span of 7 bases. CDR3 residues: CASSGSHEQFF. CDR3 DNA sequence: TGTGCCAGTAGTGGGTCCCATGAGCAGTTCTTC. The whole variable domain, filled in from reference TRBV19 and TRBJ2-1, reads DGGITQSPKYLFRKEGQNVTLSCEQNLNHDAMYWYRQDPGQGLRLIYYSQIVNDFQKGDIAEGYSVSREKKESFPLTVTSAQKNPTAFYLCASSGSHEQFFGPGTRLTVL.

The genes are TRBV27 and TRBJ1-1, with D possibly matching TRBD1 (6 bases). With 5 bases removed from V and 2 bases from J, the gap between germline ends came to 21 bases. The CDR3 contains 17 residues. In germline, CDR1 is MNHEY, CDR2 SMNVEV (reference sequence). The CDR3 region has the DNA TGTGCCAGCAGTCTCCACTCAACCGGGGGGCCTAACACTGAAGCTTTCTTT. It codes for CASSLHSTGGPNTEAFF.

The CDR3 here is CASSPGQQNYGYTF. CDR3 coding DNA: TGTGCCAGCTCGCCGGGACAGCAAAACTATGGCTACACCTTC. The V and J genes are TRBV6-5 and TRBJ1-2, with 7 bases matching TRBD1. V was clipped by 8 bases and J by 2 bases; unmatched bases: 8. CDR1 and CDR2 from the germline V gene are MNHEY and SVGAGI. The CDR3 contains 14 residues.

This chain uses TRBV9 with TRBJ2-7, with D perhaps matching TRBD1 (6 bases). CDR3 size: 14 residues. Germline values: CDR1 SGDLS, CDR2 YYNGEE. V was trimmed by 3 bases and J by 3 bases, leaving 13 bases between them. CDR3 sequence: CASSGSGAHYEQYF. The CDR3 DNA reads as TGTGCCAGCAGCGGGTCAGGGGCCCACTACGAGCAGTACTTC.

This sequence joins TRBV27 and TRBJ2-3; D is uncertain. Trimming cost V 4 bases and J 2 bases, with 7 bases left between them. Germline CDR1 MNHEY, CDR2 SMNVEV (reference sequence). The CDR3 loop spans 13 amino acids. This chain's CDR3 is CASSWRNTDTQYF. The DNA of the CDR3 is TGTGCCAGCAGTTGGAGAAACACAGATACGCAGTATTTT.

This sequence joins TRBV5-1 and TRBJ2-1, with 10 bases that match TRBD1. Germline lookup yields CDR1 SGHRS and CDR2 YFSETQ. The CDR3 extends over 15 amino acids. J was trimmed by 6 bases and V by 2 bases; bases with no gene match: 5. CDR3 loop: CASSFGTGVFNEQFF. As DNA, the CDR3 is TGCGCCAGCAGCTTCGGGACAGGGGTCTTCAATGAGCAGTTCTTC.

In its sample, this clone was seen a few times. This rearrangement joins TRBV5-1 to TRBJ2-7; D possibly corresponds to TRBD2 (5 bases). Germline loops: CDR1 SGHRS, CDR2 YFSETQ. The CDR3 loop spans 15 amino acids. Trimming stripped 0 bases from V and 2 bases from J, with 12 bases between. The CDR3 bases are TGCGCCAGCAGCTTGGCCGAGGGCCAAACCTACGAGCAGTACTTC. Protein product: CASSLAEGQTYEQYF.

The V gene is TRBV6-5, the J gene TRBJ1-2; D perhaps matches TRBD1 (5 bases). V lost 0 bases and J 2 bases, leaving 7 bases between the germline ends. Germline values: CDR1 MNHEY, CDR2 SVGAGI. The CDR3 totals 14 residues. Written as DNA, the CDR3 is TGTGCCAGCAGTTACTCGCGGGGGAACTATGGCTACACCTTC. It specifies CASSYSRGNYGYTF.

The gene calls are TRBV6-5 and TRBJ2-7, with 9 bases aligning to TRBD1. The V gene's germline CDR1 is MNHEY and CDR2 SVGAGI. The length of the CDR3 is 14 residues. The junction had 7 bases not matched to a gene; V was cut back by 5 bases and J by 5 bases. The CDR3 protein is CASSQGQGSDEQYF. Here the CDR3 DNA reads TGTGCCAGCAGTCAGGGACAGGGATCGGACGAGCAGTACTTC.

This sequence joins TRBV5-1 and TRBJ2-5, with D perhaps assigned TRBD1 or TRBD2 (5 bases each). Germline V gene sequence: CDR1 SGHRS, CDR2 YFSETQ. V dropped 1 base and J dropped 3 bases, with 10 bases sitting between them. This CDR3 contains 14 residues. The CDR3 nucleotides read TGCGCCAGCAGCTTGCCGGGGACGGAAGAGACCCAGTACTTC. Its translation: CASSLPGTEETQYF. The complete variable domain, with remaining parts taken from reference TRBV5-1 and TRBJ2-5, reads KAGVTQTPRYLIKTRGQQVTLSCSPISGHRSVSWYQQTPGQGLQFLFEYFSETQRNKGNFPGRFSGRQFSNSRSEMNVSTLELGDSALYLCASSLPGTEETQYFGPGTRLLVL.

This clone appeared a few times. The rearrangement uses TRBV30 and TRBJ1-2; D perhaps matches TRBD1 (5 bases). From germline, CDR1 is GTSNPN and CDR2 SVGIG (reference sequence). Trimming removed 0 bases at V and 7 bases at J, with 9 bases between. This CDR3 is 12 amino acids long. DNA for the CDR3: TGTGCCTGGAGTGTAGACAGCCCTGGCTACACCTTC. Translated, it gives CAWSVDSPGYTF.

The chain combines TRBV13 with TRBJ2-5; the D gene could be TRBD1 or TRBD2 (6 bases each). Per germline, CDR1 PRHDT and CDR2 FYEKMQ (reference sequence). Trimming cost V 5 bases and J 0 bases, with 22 bases left between them. The CDR3 length is 18 residues. CDR3 protein: CASSPEAGRDKYQETQYF. The CDR3 DNA reads TGTGCCAGCAGCCCCGAGGCAGGGCGGGACAAGTACCAAGAGACCCAGTACTTC.

For this clone: This sample includes further DNA sequences coding for the same CDR3. The chain is built from TRBV5-1 and TRBJ2-2, with D unclear. From germline, CDR1 is SGHRS and CDR2 YFSETQ. The CDR3 contains 12 residues. Trimming pared 4 bases from V and 3 bases from J, leaving 4 bases between. The CDR3 here is CASSLDTGELFF. CDR3 in DNA: TGCGCCAGCAGCCTAGACACCGGGGAGCTGTTTTTT.

V is TRBV13 and J is TRBJ2-2; the D gene is possibly TRBD2 (6 bases). CDR3 length equals 12 residues. V lost 8 bases, J lost 5 bases, and 9 bases lay in between. Germline-derived CDR1 and CDR2 are PRHDT and FYEKMQ (reference sequence). DNA for the CDR3: TGTGCCAGCCGTCGGGAGACCGGGGAGCTGTTTTTT. This encodes CASRRETGELFF.

This chain joins TRBV5-1 and TRBJ1-4, with TRBD1 matching 11 bases. Germline V gene sequence: CDR1 SGHRS, CDR2 YFSETQ. V trimming: 4 bases; J trimming: 8 bases; junction bases outside the gene matches: 7. This CDR3 is 15 amino acids long. The CDR3 here is CASSPGQGAREKLFF. CDR3 coding DNA: TGCGCCAGCAGCCCCGGACAGGGGGCTCGAGAAAAACTGTTTTTT.

The V call is TRBV29-1, the J call TRBJ2-5, with TRBD1 as a possible D gene (5 bases). The CDR3 length is 15 residues. V was trimmed by 3 bases and J by 5 bases, leaving 19 bases between them. Germline V CDR1 and CDR2: SQVTM, ANQGSEA. The CDR3 DNA reads as TGCAGCGTTGATCCGTTATCCAGGGTGGTGGAGACCCAGTACTTC. Amino acid sequence: CSVDPLSRVVETQYF.

Notes on this clone: At one end the junction does not follow the germline gene, possibly because of a read error. The chain uses TRBV6-5 and TRBJ1-5, with D perhaps TRBD1 (6 bases). This CDR3 contains 15 residues. Germline V lookup: CDR1 MNHEY, CDR2 SVGAGI. The CDR3 loop reads CASSPLGGNNQPQHF. For the CDR3, the DNA is TGTGCCAGCAGTCCATTAGGGGGTAACAATCAGCCCCAGCACTTT.

The gene calls are TRBV5-1 and TRBJ2-1; TRBD2 might be the D (6 bases). Germline V CDR1 and CDR2: SGHRS, YFSETQ. The CDR3 sequence is 14 residues long. The V end was cut by 5 bases, the J end by 5 bases, with 14 bases between. CDR3 amino acids: CASSISAGNNEQFF. CDR3 DNA sequence: TGCGCCAGCAGTATTAGCGCGGGAAACAATGAGCAGTTCTTC.

This clone was recorded only once. The J gene is TRBJ1-1, the V gene TRBV19; weak D call: TRBD1 (6 bases). The CDR3 totals 10 residues. Per the germline V gene, CDR1 is LNHDA and CDR2 is SQIVND (reference sequence). Trimming took 11 bases from V and 4 from J, leaving 8 bases between them. The chain's CDR3 is CACRGTEAFF. In nucleotides, the CDR3 is TGTGCCTGCAGGGGCACTGAAGCTTTCTTT.

The chain combines TRBV5-1 with TRBJ2-5; 11 bases agree with TRBD2. The V gene end was trimmed by 4 bases and the J gene end by 3 bases; junction bases not matched to a gene: 5. CDR1 SGHRS and CDR2 YFSETQ come from the germline V gene. This CDR3 comprises 15 residues. The CDR3 loop reads CASSQLAGVKETQYF. The DNA of the CDR3 is TGCGCCAGCAGCCAACTAGCGGGGGTAAAAGAGACCCAGTACTTC.

This rearrangement joins TRBV4-2 to TRBJ2-7; TRBD1 aligns across 9 bases. V was pared by 3 bases and J by 1 base, with 4 bases of the junction left unmatched. The germline V gene encodes CDR1 LGHNA and CDR2 YNFKEQ. The CDR3 is 15 amino acids. CDR3 coding DNA: TGTGCCAGCAGCCAGTCCGGGACAGGGTCCTACGAGCAGTACTTC. It is translated as CASSQSGTGSYEQYF.

This chain connects TRBV4-1 to TRBJ1-2; no definite D call. This CDR3 comprises 16 residues. V gave up 0 bases and J gave up 1 base, with 12 bases separating them. CDR1 MGHRA and CDR2 YSYEKL come from the germline V gene. This CDR3 reads CASSQDRPKGNYGYTF. The DNA for the CDR3 is TGCGCCAGCAGCCAAGATCGGCCGAAGGGTAACTATGGCTACACCTTC.